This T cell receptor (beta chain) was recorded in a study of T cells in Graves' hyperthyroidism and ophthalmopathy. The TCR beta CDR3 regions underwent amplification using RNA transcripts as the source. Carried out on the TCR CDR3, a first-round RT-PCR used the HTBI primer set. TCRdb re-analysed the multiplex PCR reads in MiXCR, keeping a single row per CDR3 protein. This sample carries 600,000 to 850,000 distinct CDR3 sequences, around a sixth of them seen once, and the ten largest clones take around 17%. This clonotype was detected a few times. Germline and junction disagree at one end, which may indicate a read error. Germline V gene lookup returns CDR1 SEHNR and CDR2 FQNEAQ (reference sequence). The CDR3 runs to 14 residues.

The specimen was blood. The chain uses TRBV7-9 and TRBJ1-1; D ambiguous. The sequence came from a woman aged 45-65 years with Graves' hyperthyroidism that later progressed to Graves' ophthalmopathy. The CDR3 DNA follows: TGTGCCGGCAGCTACCTCACGGGGAACACTGAAGCTTTCTTT. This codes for CAGSYLTGNTEAFF.